Listed here are 23 T cell receptor beta chains from one sample, sequenced in a study of T cells in tuberculosis (dated by TCRdb to between 2018 and 2020). Library method: the immunoSEQ multiplex PCR assay. TCRdb re-hosts the immuneACCESS table, in-frame sequences only. Its copies lack some clones; in the studies checked, an unresolved V gene accounts for under half of them, and the cause for the rest is not known. This sample has around 30,000 clones in its table, and around 91% of those were observed once. The ten largest account for less than 7% of the sample. The sample consisted of PBMCs. These receptors all stem from a donor aged 10 to 29 with latent tuberculosis or without tuberculosis infection.

This chain joins TRBV10-3 and TRBJ1-1; 11 positions match TRBD1. The germline V gene encodes CDR1 ENHRY and CDR2 SYGVKD. The V segment lost 6 bases and the J segment 4 bases; nucleotides outside the gene matches: 10. The CDR3 spans 16 residues. CDR3 protein: CAIRPGDRGISTEAFF. The CDR3 DNA sequence: TGTGCCATCAGGCCAGGGGACAGGGGGATCAGCACTGAAGCTTTCTTT.

The genes are TRBV4-1 and TRBJ1-2; 7 positions match TRBD1. Germline V gene data show CDR1 as MGHRA and CDR2 as YSYEKL. The CDR3 extends over 14 amino acids. After removal of 1 base from V and 8 bases from J, the junction contained 7 bases not matched to a gene. CDR3 DNA sequence: TGCGCCAGCAGCCAAGTATTCAGGGGGGAAGGCTACACCTTC. This encodes CASSQVFRGEGYTF.

The rearrangement joins TRBV7-9 to TRBJ2-7, with D perhaps TRBD1 (6 bases). This CDR3 region has 14 residues. V shed 4 bases and J shed 4 bases, with 14 bases lying between them. From germline, CDR1 is SEHNR and CDR2 FQNEAQ (reference sequence). The CDR3 bases are TGTGCCAGCAGCTCGAGCCGGGGACAATACGAGCAGTACTTC. Translated, it gives CASSSSRGQYEQYF.

The chain couples TRBV11-2 to TRBJ2-5; D perhaps matches TRBD2 (6 bases). Germline V lookup: CDR1 SGHAT, CDR2 FQNNGV. Trimming stripped 6 bases from V and 5 bases from J, with 13 bases between. CDR3 length: 13 residues. The CDR3 coding sequence is TGTGCCAGCAGTTCGGGACTCTCGGAGACCCAGTACTTC. Its protein product is CASSSGLSETQYF. Using reference TRBV11-2 and TRBJ2-5 for the parts outside the CDR3, the full variable domain is EAGVAQSPRYKIIEKRQSVAFWCNPISGHATLYWYQQILGQGPKLLIQFQNNGVVDDSQLPKDRFSAERLKGVDSTLKIQPAKLEDSAVYLCASSSGLSETQYFGPGTRLLVL.

This chain joins TRBV19 and TRBJ2-7; 12 bases are shared with TRBD1. The CDR3 is 16 amino acids. V trimming: 6 bases; J trimming: 6 bases; junction bases outside the gene matches: 12. Germline CDR1 is LNHDA and CDR2 is SQIVND (reference sequence). The CDR3 region is CASSRLGGQGAPEQYF. In nucleotides, the CDR3 is TGTGCCAGTAGCCGCCTGGGGGGACAGGGGGCTCCCGAGCAGTACTTC.

The chain carries TRBV28 and TRBJ1-2; 7 bases match TRBD1. J lost 4 bases, V lost 2 bases, and 4 bases had no gene match. Germline V gene data show CDR1 as MDHEN and CDR2 as SYDVKM. The CDR3 extends over 14 amino acids. CDR3 amino acids: CASSLTTGRYGYTF. Here the CDR3 DNA reads TGTGCCAGCAGTTTAACGACAGGGCGCTATGGCTACACCTTC.

This chain joins TRBV28 and TRBJ1-1; D not certain. Deletions cut 6 bases from V and 8 bases from J, with 19 bases between. The CDR3 has 14 residues. Germline values: CDR1 MDHEN, CDR2 SYDVKM. The CDR3 reads CASRVGGRGEEAFF. For the CDR3, the DNA is TGTGCCAGCAGGGTAGGCGGGCGCGGGGAGGAAGCTTTCTTT.

The chain employs TRBV2 and TRBJ2-2, with D tentatively TRBD1 (6 bases). This CDR3 has 16 amino acids. Looked up from germline, CDR1 is SNHLY and CDR2 is FYNNEI. Trimming took 7 bases from V and 0 from J, leaving 15 bases between them. DNA of the CDR3: TGTGCCAGCACCGAGGGGGAAACCACGAACACCGGGGAGCTGTTTTTT. Translating gives CASTEGETTNTGELFF.

V and J are TRBV21-1 and TRBJ2-7; the D call of TRBD2 is as the table states it, not checked on the DNA. TRBV21-1 is a known pseudogene. The CDR3 totals 15 residues. In DNA form, the CDR3 reads TGTGCCAGCAGCAAGTCGGTGAACGGAGCCTACGAGCAGTACTTC. Translated, it gives CASSKSVNGAYEQYF.

The chain combines TRBV6-6 with TRBJ2-1; tentatively, D is TRBD2 (7 bases). CDR1 is MNHNY, CDR2 SVGAGI, per germline (reference sequence). V was pared by 2 bases and J by 6 bases, with 17 bases between. This CDR3 region has 16 residues. CDR3 loop: CASSYHQTGRVNEQFF. The CDR3 DNA is TGTGCCAGCAGTTACCACCAAACAGGGAGGGTCAATGAGCAGTTCTTC.

This chain connects TRBV11-2 to TRBJ1-2, with a weak D call TRBD1 (5 bases). Deletions cut 5 bases from V and 6 bases from J, with 16 bases between. From germline, CDR1 is SGHAT and CDR2 FQNNGV. The CDR3 runs to 14 residues. CDR3 region: CASSHRGGDHGYTF. The DNA of the CDR3 is TGTGCCAGCAGCCACCGGGGAGGGGACCATGGCTACACCTTC.

The chain uses TRBV10-3 and TRBJ2-2, with a tentative D call TRBD2 (5 bases). CDR1 and CDR2 from the germline V gene are ENHRY and SYGVKD. Trimming pared 0 bases from V and 5 bases from J, leaving 13 bases between. This CDR3 contains 16 residues. This CDR3 is CAISESSGSSTGELFF. The CDR3 nucleotides are TGTGCCATCAGTGAGTCGTCGGGGAGTTCTACCGGGGAGCTGTTTTTT.

This rearrangement joins TRBV19 to TRBJ1-3, with unresolved D. The V end was cut by 9 bases, the J end by 0 bases, with 9 bases between. The CDR3 totals 13 residues. CDR1 is LNHDA and CDR2 is SQIVND in the germline V gene (reference sequence). The CDR3 spells CASRHSSGNTIYF. The CDR3 DNA sequence: TGTGCCAGCAGACATAGCTCTGGAAACACCATATATTTT.

In its sample, this clone was seen once. The V gene is TRBV27, the J gene TRBJ2-7; 8 nucleotides match TRBD1. Germline trimming cut 5 bases from V and 2 bases from J; bases unmatched to any gene: 5. The CDR3 loop spans 14 amino acids. The V gene's germline CDR1 is MNHEY and CDR2 SMNVEV (reference sequence). DNA for the CDR3: TGTGCCAGCAGTCCCGGACAGGGTGCCTACGAGCAGTACTTC. This encodes CASSPGQGAYEQYF.

This rearrangement joins TRBV19 to TRBJ1-1; D not resolved. CDR3 length equals 11 residues. V was cut by 6 bases and J by 1 base, with 3 bases left in between. CDR1 and CDR2 from the germline V gene are LNHDA and SQIVND (reference sequence). CDR3 nucleotide sequence: TGTGCCAGTAGCAGGAACACTGAAGCTTTCTTT. It is translated as CASSRNTEAFF.

The rearrangement joins TRBV5-5 to TRBJ1-2; unclear D gene. The CDR3 is made up of 12 amino acids. Trimming shortened V by 1 base and J by 7 bases, and 8 bases separated the two germline ends. Looked up from germline, CDR1 is SGHKS and CDR2 is YYEKEE (reference sequence). In DNA form, the CDR3 reads TGTGCCAGCAGCTTGTATGGGCGTGGCTACACCTTC. Protein: CASSLYGRGYTF.

The gene calls are TRBV6-6 and TRBJ2-5; 10 nucleotides match TRBD1. The germline gives CDR1 MNHNY, CDR2 SVGAGI (reference sequence). The CDR3 loop spans 15 amino acids. Germline trimming cut 4 bases from V and 2 bases from J; bases unmatched to any gene: 4. The CDR3 DNA sequence: TGTGCCAGCAGTTCCCGGGACAGGGGTCAAGAGACCCAGTACTTC. Its protein is CASSSRDRGQETQYF.

CDR3 in DNA: TGTGCCAGCAGTCAGGGTCATGAAGCTTTCTTT. Its translation: CASSQGHEAFF. J is TRBJ1-1 and V is TRBV27; weak D call: TRBD1 (5 bases). This CDR3 region has 11 residues. Germline loops: CDR1 MNHEY, CDR2 SMNVEV (reference sequence). V was shortened by 5 bases and J by 7 bases, with 8 bases between the two germline ends.

This chain joins TRBV27 and TRBJ2-1; 10 bases are shared with TRBD2. Looked up from germline, CDR1 is MNHEY and CDR2 is SMNVEV (reference sequence). Unmatched junction bases numbered 8, after V lost 11 bases and J lost 7 bases. The CDR3 runs 13 residues. CDR3 bases: TGTGCCGCCAGCGGGGGGGCCGAAAATGAGCAGTTCTTC. Its translation is CAASGGAENEQFF.

CDR3 nucleotide sequence: TGCGCCAGCAGCCACCGCCCGCGGGGGATTACTAATGAAAAACTGTTTTTT. Its protein is CASSHRPRGITNEKLFF. The V and J genes are TRBV4-1 and TRBJ1-4, with D possibly TRBD1 on 5 matching bases. Germline CDR1 reads MGHRA; CDR2 reads YSYEKL. The CDR3 loop spans 17 amino acids. V was pared by 3 bases and J by 2 bases, with 16 bases between.

The chain employs TRBV18 and TRBJ1-4; no firm D call. Per germline, CDR1 KGHSH and CDR2 LQKENI. The CDR3 length is 15 residues. Deletions cut 6 bases from V and 3 bases from J, with 14 bases between. CDR3 DNA sequence: TGTGCCAGCTCGTCCCGTAACGGAGCTAATGAAAAACTGTTTTTT. Encoded protein: CASSSRNGANEKLFF.

The DNA of the CDR3 is TGTGCCAGCAGCTCACGGGGCGGCCAGGGGGGCTCCTACAATGAGCAGTTCTTC. Residues: CASSSRGGQGGSYNEQFF. The chain recombines TRBV27 with TRBJ2-1; D might be TRBD1 (7 bases). V dropped 6 bases and J dropped 0 bases, with 21 bases sitting between them. This CDR3 is 18 amino acids long. The germline CDR1 and CDR2 sequences are MNHEY and SMNVEV (reference sequence).

The rearrangement links TRBV4-2 to TRBJ1-6, with 7 bases identical to TRBD1. CDR3 length equals 12 residues. Looked up from germline, CDR1 is LGHNA and CDR2 is YNFKEQ. The J segment lost 9 bases and the V segment lost 4 bases, leaving 0 bases of the junction unmatched. CDR3 in DNA: TGTGCCAGCAGCCGACAGGGTTCACCCCTCCACTTT. It encodes CASSRQGSPLHF.